This entry lists 22 T cell receptor beta chains sequenced from one sample in a study of T cell responses to AZD1222 COVID-19 vaccine. Method: immunoSEQ multiplex PCR; TCRdb's copy keeps in-frame clones and lacks some. The data hold some 90,000 clones, with around nine tenths observed a single time. Sequenced material: peripheral blood, taken on day 0 of MenACWY control vaccination. The source of these receptors is an adult in good health.

The chain has TRBV18 and TRBJ2-3, with 10 bases that match TRBD2. The trim removed 1 base at V and 3 bases at J, leaving 4 bases unmatched. The CDR3 is made up of 16 amino acids. Germline-derived CDR1 and CDR2 are KGHSH and LQKENI. In DNA form, the CDR3 reads TGTGCCAGCTCACCACAGGGACTAGCGCTGACAGATACGCAGTATTTT. This codes for CASSPQGLALTDTQYF.

This clone has just a few counts. The V call is TRBV10-2, the J call TRBJ1-2, with a tentative D call TRBD1 (5 bases). The CDR3 runs 13 residues. V lost 8 bases to trimming and J lost 3 bases, with 13 bases between them. Germline CDR1 reads WSHSY; CDR2 reads SAAADI. The CDR3 is CASSGGDDYGYTF. The CDR3 DNA is TGCGCCAGCTCAGGAGGGGACGACTATGGCTACACCTTC.

This chain links TRBV28 with TRBJ1-5, with D tentatively TRBD1 (6 bases). CDR1 and CDR2 (germline): MDHEN, SYDVKM. Trimming pared 3 bases from V and 3 bases from J, leaving 9 bases between. The CDR3 covers 14 residues. CDR3: CASSLGAYNQPQHF. CDR3 DNA: TGTGCCAGCAGTTTGGGGGCTTACAATCAGCCCCAGCATTTT.

This sequence joins TRBV11-2 and TRBJ1-3, with a weak D call TRBD1 (5 bases). Germline lookup yields CDR1 SGHAT and CDR2 FQNNGV. V lost 6 bases to trimming and J lost 0 bases, with 9 bases between them. The CDR3 length is 14 residues. The CDR3 protein is CASSWDLSGNTIYF. Written as DNA, the CDR3 is TGTGCCAGCAGTTGGGACCTCTCTGGAAACACCATATATTTT.

This rearrangement joins TRBV27 to TRBJ1-2; 8 positions agree with TRBD1. Germline values: CDR1 MNHEY, CDR2 SMNVEV (reference sequence). J was trimmed by 3 bases and V by 6 bases; bases with no gene match: 12. The length of the CDR3 is 16 residues. As DNA, the CDR3 is TGTGCCAGCAGACCCGACAGGGGACCCCTCGACTATGGCTACACCTTC. As protein: CASRPDRGPLDYGYTF.

The chain couples TRBV2 to TRBJ1-4, with TRBD1 matching 8 bases. With 5 bases clipped from V and 4 bases from J, the junction kept 9 bases outside the gene matches. The length of the CDR3 is 16 residues. From germline, CDR1 is SNHLY and CDR2 FYNNEI. The CDR3 is CASSLTTGEVNEKLFF. The CDR3 nucleotides are TGTGCCAGCAGTCTCACGACAGGGGAAGTTAATGAAAAACTGTTTTTT.

This clone has only a few counts. The chain joins TRBV7-8 to TRBJ2-7; D gene ambiguous. CDR1 SGHVS and CDR2 FQNEAQ come from the germline V gene. There are 13 residues in the CDR3. The V and J ends lost 2 bases and 2 bases respectively, with 7 bases between them. The CDR3 here is CASSLTNAYEQYF. In nucleotides, the CDR3 is TGTGCCAGCAGCTTAACCAACGCCTACGAGCAGTACTTC.

The V and J genes are TRBV2 and TRBJ2-3; 7 bases are a match to TRBD2. This CDR3 region has 14 residues. Germline-derived CDR1 and CDR2 are SNHLY and FYNNEI. Losses at the gene ends were 6 bases for V and 6 bases for J; bases not matched to a gene: 9. In DNA form, the CDR3 reads TGTGCCAGCAGGGCTGGCGGGGGAGTGGATACGCAGTATTTT. It specifies CASRAGGGVDTQYF. Variable domain in full (rest from reference TRBV2 and TRBJ2-3): EPEVTQTPSHQVTQMGQEVILRCVPISNHLYFYWYRQILGQKVEFLVSFYNNEISEKSEIFDDQFSVERPDGSNFTLKIRSTKLEDSAMYFCASRAGGGVDTQYFGPGTRLTVL.

Written as DNA, the CDR3 is TGTGCCAGCAGCGCCGGAGACAGGGCTGGAAACACCATATATTTT. It yields the protein CASSAGDRAGNTIYF. This chain links TRBV9 with TRBJ1-3; 7 positions match TRBD1. CDR3 length: 15 amino acids. J gave up 2 bases and V 3 bases, and 5 bases lay outside the gene matches. Germline loops: CDR1 SGDLS, CDR2 YYNGEE.

The genes are TRBV5-1 and TRBJ2-7, with D uncertain. The CDR3 spans 13 residues. Germline loops: CDR1 SGHRS, CDR2 YFSETQ. V lost 4 bases and J lost 2, with 10 bases in between. CDR3 protein: CASSPPATYEQYF. CDR3 in DNA: TGCGCCAGCAGCCCACCAGCGACCTACGAGCAGTACTTC. The whole variable domain, filled in from reference TRBV5-1 and TRBJ2-7, reads KAGVTQTPRYLIKTRGQQVTLSCSPISGHRSVSWYQQTPGQGLQFLFEYFSETQRNKGNFPGRFSGRQFSNSRSEMNVSTLELGDSALYLCASSPPATYEQYFGPGTRLTVT.

The table lists this clone with a count of one. The V and J genes are TRBV6-4 and TRBJ1-4, with a tentative D call TRBD1 (5 bases). The CDR3 length is 16 residues. Germline assignment: CDR1 MRHNA and CDR2 SNTAGT. The V end lost 2 bases, the J end lost 10 bases, and 20 bases lay between the germline ends. CDR3: CASSDGGNPHDTKLFF. The CDR3 region has the DNA TGTGCCAGCAGTGACGGGGGGAATCCGCACGACACAAAACTGTTTTTT.

This clone has only one observation. This chain connects TRBV10-3 to TRBJ2-7, with D unclear. Looked up from germline, CDR1 is ENHRY and CDR2 is SYGVKD. The CDR3 is 12 residues long. V gave up 2 bases and J gave up 5 bases, with 7 bases separating them. CDR3 region: CAISEQSDEQYF. The CDR3 region has the DNA TGTGCCATCAGTGAGCAGTCTGACGAGCAGTACTTC.

Notes on this clone: An end of the junction does not agree with germline; a read error may underlie this. The rearrangement links TRBV4-1 to TRBJ2-7; D ambiguous. Germline CDR1 reads MGHRA; CDR2 reads YSYEKL. The CDR3 covers 8 residues. The CDR3 sequence: CASSEEYF. In DNA, the CDR3 is TGCGCCAGCAGCGAAGAGTACTTC.

The CDR3 bases are TGTGCCAGCAGCCCTCTGTCTAGGGGCGGAAAACTGTTTTTT. It yields the protein CASSPLSRGGKLFF. The chain employs TRBV9 and TRBJ1-4, with a possible D match to TRBD1 (5 bases). Germline CDR1 SGDLS, CDR2 YYNGEE. Trimming took 4 bases from V and 10 from J, leaving 17 bases between them. This CDR3 region has 14 residues. The complete variable domain, with remaining parts taken from reference TRBV9 and TRBJ1-4, reads DSGVTQTPKHLITATGQRVTLRCSPRSGDLSVYWYQQSLDQGLQFLIQYYNGEERAKGNILERFSAQQFPDLHSELNLSSLELGDSALYFCASSPLSRGGKLFFGSGTQLSVL.

As DNA, the CDR3 is TGTGTCGCCCGAGGGGGAGCGGGCACCGGGGAGCTGTTTTTT. Translating gives CVARGGAGTGELFF. The V gene is TRBV10-3, the J gene TRBJ2-2; D is possibly TRBD1 or TRBD2 (6 bases each). Germline CDR1 reads ENHRY; CDR2 reads SYGVKD. The CDR3 runs 14 residues.

V and J are TRBV2 and TRBJ2-5; 11 positions match TRBD1. The J segment lost 2 bases and the V segment lost 5 bases, leaving 7 bases of the junction unmatched. Germline V gene sequence: CDR1 SNHLY, CDR2 FYNNEI. There are 16 residues in the CDR3. The CDR3: CASSSRRDRGQETQYF. The CDR3 coding sequence is TGTGCCAGCAGTTCTCGGCGGGACAGGGGGCAAGAGACCCAGTACTTC. Full variable domain (outside the CDR3, taken from reference TRBV2 and TRBJ2-5): EPEVTQTPSHQVTQMGQEVILRCVPISNHLYFYWYRQILGQKVEFLVSFYNNEISEKSEIFDDQFSVERPDGSNFTLKIRSTKLEDSAMYFCASSSRRDRGQETQYFGPGTRLLVL.

The V call is TRBV11-1, the J call TRBJ1-1; D call uncertain. The V and J ends lost 2 bases and 3 bases respectively, with 7 bases between them. The length of the CDR3 is 13 residues. Germline CDR1 reads SGHAT; CDR2 reads FQDESV (reference sequence). The CDR3: CASSLLADTEAFF. The CDR3 coding sequence is TGTGCCAGCAGCTTATTAGCGGACACTGAAGCTTTCTTT.

The chain combines TRBV10-3 with TRBJ2-2, with 10 bases identical to TRBD1. The V gene's germline CDR1 is ENHRY and CDR2 SYGVKD. V dropped 6 bases and J dropped 5; count of bases not matched to a gene: 3. The length of the CDR3 is 14 residues. The CDR3 region has the DNA TGTGCCATCAGGGGGGACAGGGGAACCGGGGAGCTGTTTTTT. It codes for CAIRGDRGTGELFF.

DNA of the CDR3: TGTGCCAGCAGTTTGCGACTTGGATACACTGAAGCTTTCTTT. Protein product: CASSLRLGYTEAFF. The rearrangement uses TRBV27 and TRBJ1-1; no reliable D call. Trimming left V 3 bases short and J 3 bases short, with 11 bases between. Germline V gene lookup returns CDR1 MNHEY and CDR2 SMNVEV (reference sequence). The CDR3 runs to 14 residues.

This clone was picked up one time. The chain joins TRBV6-4 to TRBJ2-3; 7 bases line up with TRBD2. Germline trimming cut 0 bases from V and 2 bases from J; bases unmatched to any gene: 5. The CDR3 extends over 16 amino acids. Germline CDR1 is MRHNA and CDR2 is SNTAGT. The CDR3 loop is CASSDSSSGSTDTQYF. Here the CDR3 DNA reads TGTGCCAGCAGTGACTCGTCTAGCGGATCCACAGATACGCAGTATTTT.

The V and J genes are TRBV20-1 and TRBJ1-2, with TRBD1 matching 8 bases. The CDR3 length is 10 residues. The J segment lost 8 bases and the V segment lost 5 bases, leaving 1 base of the junction unmatched. Germline CDR1 reads DFQATT; CDR2 reads SNEGSKA (reference sequence). CDR3 residues: CSARTGGYTF. DNA for the CDR3: TGCAGTGCTCGGACAGGGGGCTACACCTTC.

The chain employs TRBV5-4 and TRBJ2-7, with D perhaps given as TRBD1 or TRBD2 (5 bases each). The CDR3 totals 14 residues. Trimming took off 3 bases at V and 3 bases at J, with 13 bases between the two ends. Germline V CDR1 and CDR2: SGHNT, YYREEE (reference sequence). The DNA for the CDR3 is TGTGCCAGCAGCTCAACCGGGGCATACTACGAGCAGTACTTC. Encoded protein: CASSSTGAYYEQYF. The whole variable domain, remainder taken from reference TRBV5-4 and TRBJ2-7, is ETGVTQSPTHLIKTRGQQVTLRCSSQSGHNTVSWYQQALGQGPQFIFQYYREEENGRGNFPPRFSGLQFPNYSSELNVNALELDDSALYLCASSSTGAYYEQYFGPGTRLTVT.